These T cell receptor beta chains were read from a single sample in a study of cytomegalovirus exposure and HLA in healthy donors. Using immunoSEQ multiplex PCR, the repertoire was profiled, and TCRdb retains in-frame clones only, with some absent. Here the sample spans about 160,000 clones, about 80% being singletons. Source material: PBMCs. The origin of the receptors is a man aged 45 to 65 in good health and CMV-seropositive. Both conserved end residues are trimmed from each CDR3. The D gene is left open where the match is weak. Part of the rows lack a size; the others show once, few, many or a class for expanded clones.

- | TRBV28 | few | ASTLDGGLNTEAF
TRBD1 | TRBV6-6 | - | ASAQGNSPLH
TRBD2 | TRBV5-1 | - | ASRRLAGDYNEQF
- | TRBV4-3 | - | ASSQDPGASYT
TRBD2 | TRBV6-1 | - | ASSERSGGPTYEQY
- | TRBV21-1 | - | ASSPREQRAIYGYT
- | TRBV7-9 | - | ASSYSNEQY
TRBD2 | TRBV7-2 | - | ASSEGLAGAQGNEQF
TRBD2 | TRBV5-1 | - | ASSQGLAADTQY
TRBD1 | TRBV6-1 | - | ASSERTGEQY
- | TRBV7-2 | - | ASSFSPGLGEAF
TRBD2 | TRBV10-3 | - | AISDLKRGYTGELF
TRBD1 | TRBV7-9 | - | ASSESGQGYEQY
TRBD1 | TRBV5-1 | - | ASSAGTGNSPLH
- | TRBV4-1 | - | ASRGAGSYEQY
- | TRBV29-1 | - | SVEDYPAESFTDTQY
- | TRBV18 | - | ASSRAGSRDQPQH
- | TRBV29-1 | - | SVVRQAGSYT
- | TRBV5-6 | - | ASSLDLGRSYEQY
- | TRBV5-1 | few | ASSWDFGQETQY
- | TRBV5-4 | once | ASSLAGSNQPQH
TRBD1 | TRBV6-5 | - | ASSQGAAEAF
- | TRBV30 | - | AWSINLGAYEKLF
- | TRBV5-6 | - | ASRKGLLGEQY
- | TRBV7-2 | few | ASSLTPGIKETQY
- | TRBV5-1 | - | ASSLDGPGETQY
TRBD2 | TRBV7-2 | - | ASSLGRGVYGETQY
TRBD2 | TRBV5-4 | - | ASSLWAGGQETQY